This TCR beta chain was captured by sequencing in a study of technical replicates of blood from a handful of donors. Measured with immunoSEQ multiplex PCR; TCRdb has only the in-frame clones, and not every one. The sample comprises 70,000 to 80,000 clones, about 96% of which are singletons, and 0.21% rests with the top ten. V lost 4 bases, J lost 3 bases, and 3 bases stayed unmatched. The CDR3 is made up of 14 amino acids. CDR1 and CDR2 from the germline V gene are MDHEN and SYDVKM. The source of this sequence is a human donor in good health. J is TRBJ2-1 and V is TRBV28; 7 bases fit TRBD1. Sequences were obtained from T cells isolated from PBMCs. DNA for the CDR3: TGTGCCAGCAGTTCGGCAGGGGGCTACAATGAGCAGTTCTTC. Translation: CASSSAGGYNEQFF.